This TCR beta chain originates from a study of HIV-infected patients and healthy controls (TCRdb year 2014). With respect to the entire study: CD4 counts rose modestly but significantly in about 90% of the 16 patients after three months of therapy, yet stayed below normal ranges. The study asked whether deep sequencing of the TCR repertoire from small blood samples of HIV patients could detect immune perturbation and reconstitution. After a further year of therapy, viral load was undetectable in all patients, having already become undetectable in about 75% of the 16 patients by the second bleed. CD8 counts showed no consistent shift during early therapy, whereas the CD4:CD8 ratio rose slightly. Patients lacked overall T-cell lymphocytopenia, and total CDR3 counts per chain did not differ significantly from controls.

Reverse transcription of 400 to 600 ng RNA was performed with SuperScript III using primers directed against the alpha and beta constant regions. Separate alpha and beta chain libraries were made by chain-specific third strand synthesis with multiplexing indices. The protocol used a single primer pair to amplify all rearrangements within a chain, which avoided primer bias, and attached molecular barcodes to each cDNA molecule. T4 RNA Ligase 1 joined purified cDNA to a 5' RACE adapter that carried a random hexamer and the SP2 sequencing primer site. Second strand synthesis was primed from the SP2 site with Phusion polymerase, using slow temperature ramps to favor optimal annealing. Two random hexamer sequences, both added before amplification and joined together, made up the 12-nucleotide barcode of each molecule. An amplification PCR of approximately 25 cycles with P5s and P7 primers came after a short first PCR that had added P5 and P7 adapter elements plus a second index. The libraries went through around 28 PCR cycles in total, were quantified on a Qubit, were sized on a Bioanalyzer, and were diluted to 3 to 4 nM. Sequencing of the normalized libraries was done on an Illumina MiSeq using 2 x 250 paired-end kits. MinElute columns were the means by which the reverse transcription reactions were cleaned up, and the reactions were eluted into 9 to 10 ul Tris-Cl. Adapter ligations were incubated for 23 hours at 16 degrees C and subsequently purified with AMPure XP beads at a 1:1 ratio. From the authors' description of their analysis: Demultiplexed FASTQ files were processed with a modified Decombinator by which V, J, insert and barcode information was output. Any sequence that shared a barcode yet differed from the dominant sequence was discarded as an error, and the number of original cDNA molecules was estimated by counting barcodes clustered at Levenshtein distance 3. The R packages ineq, vegan, igraph and RCytoscape were used for downstream analyses, together with IMGT nomenclature and CDR3 definitions. V gene usage was calculated across distinct sequences, with every TCR tallied a single time to avoid skew from clonal expansion. Within a donor, similarity networks joined unique CDR3 amino acid sequences in every case where two of them were separated by a single Levenshtein edit. Published HIV-specific CDR3s (92 alpha, 600 to 850 beta) and CMV-specific CDR3s (more than 12 alpha, some 250 beta) were compiled and searched for in the repertoires. Random subsampling to size-matched repertoires demonstrated that the decreased diversity in patients did not result from their lower sequence numbers. Clones were called with MiXCR by TCRdb after fastp trimmed the public reads at Q25, and only in-frame beta chains were retained. Under each unique CDR3 protein, matching rows form one entry showing the most common genes and DNA. The V and J calls reflect TCRdb's pipeline rather than the authors' work. This sample has some 8,500 distinct CDR3 sequences in its table, and approximately 7.6% of those were observed once. The ten largest account for around 35% of the sample.

Whole blood was used without fractionating the cells, so the repertoire represented all peripheral T cells without sorting. For RNA extraction, an approximately 2.5 ml sample of peripheral blood was drawn into Tempus tubes. HIV-infected adults who had not yet received antiretroviral therapy and were about to begin treatment were enrolled, with the first sixteen eligible patients processed. Treatment interruptions were among the grounds for excluding patients from enrollment, as were febrile or AIDS-related illness, tumors, hepatitis B or C coinfection, immunomodulatory therapy and recent vaccination. The TURBO-DNase kit was used to remove leftover genomic DNA, and GLOBINclear was used to deplete globin mRNA. Pretreatment blood from HIV-infected patients was collected just before antiretroviral therapy was started. The research as a whole found: Unequal numbers of distinct sequences between patients and controls complicated comparisons, and size-matching overweighted rare events from HIV-infected data. Compared with controls, HIV-infected patients showed significantly different mean usage of eight alpha and eight beta V genes. Donor HLA types were not determined in the study. In the samples, alpha-beta chain pairing was left undetermined. Both the Jaccard index and the count of highly shared sequences showed that healthy controls shared more CDR3s between individuals than HIV+ patients did. During therapy, a significant decrease in frequency was seen for HIV-associated CDR3s, whereas no significant change was found for CMV-associated CDR3s, although most of them became more frequent. Sequencing depth was restricted by the use of whole blood, which also prevented the dynamics of distinct T-cell subpopulations from being separated. In HIV-infected patients, the apparent post-therapy recovery of the Gini index was not replicated in size-matched repertoire data. Roughly threefold more distinct CDR3s and higher Shannon diversity were observed in healthy control repertoires than in untreated HIV+ repertoires. Oligoclonality may be reflected in the significantly higher mean Gini indices of HIV-infected repertoires compared with controls. Slight age and sex profile differences between the study cohorts did not explain the observed diversity differences. MAIT cell alpha-chain CDR3s were present at high frequency in healthy controls but severely depleted in HIV+ repertoires. A major limit on how widely the findings apply, in the view of the authors, was that only sixteen HIV-infected individuals were processed.

This clonotype occurred many times. This receptor's antigen is unknown. Base qualities are not provided; no much larger clone lies one nucleotide away. The CDR3, from cysteine to phenylalanine, totals 15 residues. Only the CDR3 DNA is retained, 45 bases long and in frame from the first base. V has 6 bases trimmed and J has 3 bases trimmed; junction bases matching no gene number 6. From a lookup of the germline V gene, CDR1 and CDR2 are ENHRY and SYGVKD. This TCR was sampled from an adult with HIV infection. The donor label of this sample is uncertain. The specimen comprised blood, sampled before antiretroviral therapy. This chain joins TRBV10-3 to TRBJ1-2; 11 bases in between match TRBD1. The CDR3 protein is CAISGTGGYDYGYTF. The bases are TGTGCCATCAGCGGGACAGGGGGTTACGACTATGGCTACACCTTC.